The clone carrying this T cell receptor beta chain was recorded a few times. Its antigen is currently unknown. The sample comes from a study of OX40 agonist ivuxolimab in advanced cancers. Across the study: One patient with hepatocellular carcinoma and two with cutaneous melanoma, three in all, had partial responses. Study-level results: At 0.1 to 3.0 mg/kg and by week 6, CD4+ and CD8+ T cells in the blood had expanded clonally. Researchers report that CD8+ T cells had, on average, more expanded clones than CD4+.

The protocol was immunoSEQ multiplex PCR, while the TCRdb copy is restricted to in-frame clones and leaves out a portion. Of tens of thousands of clones listed, 88% are singletons. No patient had autoimmune disease or received systemic immunosuppression. Trimming took off 4 bases at V and 9 bases at J, with 16 bases between the two ends. Per the germline V gene, CDR1 is MNHEY and CDR2 is SMNVEV (reference sequence). This CDR3 spans 15 amino acids. The receptor comes from an adult with an advanced solid tumor such as melanoma, head and neck, liver or kidney cancer. This rearrangement joins TRBV27 to TRBJ1-6; a possible D gene is TRBD1 (6 bases). The material was CD4+ or CD8+ T cells sorted from blood, obtained in a trial of the OX40 agonist ivuxolimab. The DNA of the CDR3 is TGTGCCAGCAGTTCTACCTCAGGGGTCCGTTCACCCCTCCACTTT. It encodes CASSSTSGVRSPLHF.